This T cell receptor (beta chain) was profiled in a study of T cells after yellow fever vaccination (dated by TCRdb to about 2019). Describing the broader study: The SMART-Seq v4 Ultra Low Input RNA kit was used to prepare libraries from fractions with low cell numbers. Blood samples were taken at several timepoints before and after primary and secondary immunization, and bulk PBMC replicates and cell subsets were isolated. To track T-cell clones before and after primary and booster YFV17D yellow fever vaccination, bulk TCR alpha and beta repertoires were sequenced longitudinally. Two healthy male donors, one aged 18 to 30 and one aged 30 to 39 years, were included in the cohort.

On the study overall, not on this receptor specifically: Because the study included only a couple of donors, the extent to which the findings can be generalized is limited. After the booster, most clones that had expanded after primary vaccination were detected again (nearly 98% of CD4 and more than 85% of CD8), suggesting broad maintenance of memory. Compared with the primary T-cell response, the secondary T-cell response was faster but weaker, reaching its peak on day 5 rather than on day 15. Computational filtering was needed because FACS-sorted repertoires could contain abundant contaminating clonotypes from the bulk population. A small share of clonotypes was detected in both CD4 and CD8 compartments, with the overlap likely arising from convergent recombination.

A few counts support this clonotype. Its antigen target is currently unknown. Base qualities are not at hand, and no much larger clone is one base apart. The CDR1 and CDR2 encoded by the germline V gene are SGHRS and YFSETQ. Reading from cysteine to phenylalanine, the CDR3 counts 15 amino acids. The sequence is cut down to CDR3 DNA, 45 bases in frame from base 1. Germline trimming: 3 bases from V, 5 bases from J; junction bases outside gene matches: 7. The intended sense of this specimen's treatment or condition label: live attenuated yellow fever vaccine strain. At each blood-draw timepoint, two biological replicates of bulk PBMCs were obtained. A standard Ficoll-Paque protocol was used to isolate PBMCs from peripheral blood. RNA was extracted with TriZol from bulk PBMCs, CD4 and CD8 fractions, and dextramer-positive and dextramer-negative fractions. Synthesis of TCR cDNA relied on 5'RACE template switching, a step that introduced a universal primer site along with unique molecular identifiers. cDNA synthesis was primed from both the TCR alpha and TCR beta constant segments. Libraries were amplified in two PCR steps, with sample barcodes and sequencing adapters added in the second step. Sequencing of libraries was performed on Illumina HiSeq 2500 (2x100 bp) or NovaSeq (2x150 bp). The study's processing was this. Demultiplexing of reads and collapsing into UMI consensus sequences were performed with MIGEC, and V(D)J alignment was carried out with MiXCR. Vaccine-responding clonotypes were defined with edgeR using replicate PBMC samples, requiring FDR below 0.01 and a log2 fold change above 5 up to day 15. CD4 or CD8 identity was assigned to each bulk clonotype according to whether the clonotype was present at higher abundance in the sequenced CD4 repertoire or the sequenced CD8 repertoire. TCRdb ran its own pipeline on the public reads, namely fastp trimming at Q25 and MiXCR clone calling, and kept in-frame beta chains. Each CDR3 protein appears once, grouped with its most common genes and DNA. The V and J calls and clone size are TCRdb's, not the authors'. Across this sample there are about 360,000 distinct CDR3 sequences, with roughly 6.2% seen only once. Jointly, the top ten make up about 15% of the sample.

The sequence links TRBV5-1 to TRBJ2-2, with 7 junctional bases fitting TRBD1. The source material was PBMCs, sampled 5 days after the yellow fever booster vaccination. The TCR comes from a man aged 25 to 40 who received the YFV17D yellow fever vaccine. The nucleotides are TGCGCCAGCAGCTCGTCCGGGACAGATACCGGGGAGCTGTTTTTT. Translated, it gives CASSSSGTDTGELFF.